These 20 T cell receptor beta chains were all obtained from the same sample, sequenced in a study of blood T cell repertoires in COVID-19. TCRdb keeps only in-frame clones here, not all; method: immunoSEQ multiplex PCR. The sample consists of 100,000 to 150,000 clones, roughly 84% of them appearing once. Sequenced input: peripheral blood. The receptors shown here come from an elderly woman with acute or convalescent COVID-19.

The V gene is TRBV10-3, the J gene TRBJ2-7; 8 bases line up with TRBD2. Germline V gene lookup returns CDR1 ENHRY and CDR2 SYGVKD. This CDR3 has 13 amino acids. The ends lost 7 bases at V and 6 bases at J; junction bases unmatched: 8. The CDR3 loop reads CAIMGVGLGEQYF. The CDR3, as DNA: TGTGCCATCATGGGGGTGGGACTAGGCGAGCAGTACTTC.

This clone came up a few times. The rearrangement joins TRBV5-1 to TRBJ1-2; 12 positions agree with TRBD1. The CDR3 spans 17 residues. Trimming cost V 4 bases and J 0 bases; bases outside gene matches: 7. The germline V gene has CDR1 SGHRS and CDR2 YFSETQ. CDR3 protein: CASSEGTGGRPNYGYTF. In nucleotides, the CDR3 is TGCGCCAGCAGCGAAGGGACAGGGGGCCGACCTAACTATGGCTACACCTTC.

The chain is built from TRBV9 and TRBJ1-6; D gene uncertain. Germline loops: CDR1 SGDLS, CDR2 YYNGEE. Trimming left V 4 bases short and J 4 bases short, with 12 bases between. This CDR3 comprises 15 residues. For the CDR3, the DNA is TGTGCCAGCAGCTCCAGTTCCGCTTATAATTCACCCCTCCACTTT. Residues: CASSSSSAYNSPLHF.

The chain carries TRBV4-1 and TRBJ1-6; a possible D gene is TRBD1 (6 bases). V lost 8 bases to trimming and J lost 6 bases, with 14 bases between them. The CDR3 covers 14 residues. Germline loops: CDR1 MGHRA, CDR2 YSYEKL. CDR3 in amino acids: CASRKGQRNSPLHF. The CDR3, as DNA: TGCGCCAGCCGCAAAGGACAGCGTAATTCACCCCTCCACTTT.

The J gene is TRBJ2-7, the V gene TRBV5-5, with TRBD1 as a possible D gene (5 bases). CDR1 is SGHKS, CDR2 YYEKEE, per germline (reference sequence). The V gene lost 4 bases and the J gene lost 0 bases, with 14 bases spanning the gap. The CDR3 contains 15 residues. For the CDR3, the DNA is TGTGCCAGCAGCCCGACAGCGTCCAGCTCCTACGAGCAGTACTTC. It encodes CASSPTASSSYEQYF.

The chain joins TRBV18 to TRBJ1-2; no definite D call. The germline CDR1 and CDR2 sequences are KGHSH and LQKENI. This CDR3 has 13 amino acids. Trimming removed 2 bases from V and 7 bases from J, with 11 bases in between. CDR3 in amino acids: CASSPESVSGYTF. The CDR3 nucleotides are TGTGCCAGCTCACCAGAGTCCGTTTCTGGCTACACCTTC.

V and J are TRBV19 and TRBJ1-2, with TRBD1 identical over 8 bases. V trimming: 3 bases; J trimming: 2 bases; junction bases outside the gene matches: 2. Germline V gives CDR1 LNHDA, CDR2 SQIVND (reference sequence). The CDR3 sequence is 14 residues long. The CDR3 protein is CASSIRQGNYGYTF. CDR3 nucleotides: TGTGCCAGTAGTATCCGACAGGGGAACTATGGCTACACCTTC.

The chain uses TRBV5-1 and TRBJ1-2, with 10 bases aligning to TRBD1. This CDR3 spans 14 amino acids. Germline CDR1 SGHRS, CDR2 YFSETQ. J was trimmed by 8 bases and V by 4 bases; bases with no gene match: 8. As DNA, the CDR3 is TGCGCCAGCAGCGACGACAGGGGGCGCTTAGGCTACACCTTC. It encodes CASSDDRGRLGYTF.

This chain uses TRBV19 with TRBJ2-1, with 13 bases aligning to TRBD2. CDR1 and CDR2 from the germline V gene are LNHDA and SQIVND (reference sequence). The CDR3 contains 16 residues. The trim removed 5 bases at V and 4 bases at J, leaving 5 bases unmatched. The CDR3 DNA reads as TGTGCCAGTAGTTCGGGACTAGCGGGACCTTACAATGAGCAGTTCTTC. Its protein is CASSSGLAGPYNEQFF.

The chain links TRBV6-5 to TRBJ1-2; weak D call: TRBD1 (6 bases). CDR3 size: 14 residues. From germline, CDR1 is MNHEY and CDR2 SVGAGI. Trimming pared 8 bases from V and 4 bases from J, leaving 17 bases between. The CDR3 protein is CASRRGGRGYGYTF. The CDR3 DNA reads TGTGCCAGCCGCCGGGGGGGCAGGGGCTATGGCTACACCTTC.

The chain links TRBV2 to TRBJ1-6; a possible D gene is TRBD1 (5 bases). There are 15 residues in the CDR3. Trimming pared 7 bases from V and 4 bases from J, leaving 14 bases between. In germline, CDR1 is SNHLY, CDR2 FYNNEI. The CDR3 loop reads CASIQGIGYNSPLHF. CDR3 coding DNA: TGTGCCAGCATCCAGGGAATTGGGTATAATTCACCCCTCCACTTT. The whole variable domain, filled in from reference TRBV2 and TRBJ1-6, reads EPEVTQTPSHQVTQMGQEVILRCVPISNHLYFYWYRQILGQKVEFLVSFYNNEISEKSEIFDDQFSVERPDGSNFTLKIRSTKLEDSAMYFCASIQGIGYNSPLHFGNGTRLTVT.

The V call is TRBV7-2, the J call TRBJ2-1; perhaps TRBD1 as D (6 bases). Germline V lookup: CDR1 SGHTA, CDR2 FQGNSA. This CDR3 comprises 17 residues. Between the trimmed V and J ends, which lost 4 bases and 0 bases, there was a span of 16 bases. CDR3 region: CASSSLQGRFSYNEQFF. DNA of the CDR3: TGTGCCAGCAGCTCATTACAGGGAAGGTTCTCCTACAATGAGCAGTTCTTC. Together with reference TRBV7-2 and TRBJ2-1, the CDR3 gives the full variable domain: GAGVSQSPSNKVTEKGKDVELRCDPISGHTALYWYRQSLGQGLEFLIYFQGNSAPDKSGLPSDRFSAERTGGSVSTLTIQRTQQEDSAVYLCASSSLQGRFSYNEQFFGPGTRLTVL.

This CDR3 reads CASSQDSGQGVLGYGYTF. For the CDR3, the DNA is TGCGCCAGCAGCCAAGATTCCGGACAGGGGGTGCTGGGCTATGGCTACACCTTC. The V gene is TRBV4-3, the J gene TRBJ1-2, with 10 bases identical to TRBD1. Germline-derived CDR1 and CDR2 are LGHNA and YSLEER. The junction had 11 bases not matched to a gene; V was cut back by 0 bases and J by 4 bases. The CDR3 covers 18 residues.

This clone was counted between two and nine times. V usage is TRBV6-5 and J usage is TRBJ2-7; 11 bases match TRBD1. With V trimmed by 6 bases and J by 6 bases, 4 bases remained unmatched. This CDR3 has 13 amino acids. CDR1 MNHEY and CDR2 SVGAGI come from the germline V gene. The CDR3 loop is CASRDRGLSEQYF. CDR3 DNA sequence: TGTGCCAGCAGGGACAGGGGGCTTAGCGAGCAGTACTTC.

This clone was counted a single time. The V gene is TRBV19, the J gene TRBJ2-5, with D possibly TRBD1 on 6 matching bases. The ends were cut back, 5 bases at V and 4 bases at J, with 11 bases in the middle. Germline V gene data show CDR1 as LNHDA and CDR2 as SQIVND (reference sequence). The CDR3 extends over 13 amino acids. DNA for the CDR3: TGTGCCAGTAGTGCAACAGGGATAGAGACCCAGTACTTC. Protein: CASSATGIETQYF.

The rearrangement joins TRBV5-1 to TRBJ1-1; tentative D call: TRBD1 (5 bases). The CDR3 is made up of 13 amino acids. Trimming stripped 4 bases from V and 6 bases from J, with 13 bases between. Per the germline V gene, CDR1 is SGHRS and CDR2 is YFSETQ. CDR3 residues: CASSPDSLPEAFF. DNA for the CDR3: TGCGCCAGCAGCCCAGACAGTCTCCCTGAAGCTTTCTTT.

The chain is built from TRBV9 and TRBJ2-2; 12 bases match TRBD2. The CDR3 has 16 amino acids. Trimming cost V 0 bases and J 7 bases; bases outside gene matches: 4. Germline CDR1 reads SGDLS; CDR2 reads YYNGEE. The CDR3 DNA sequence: TGTGCCAGCAGCGTAGGACTAGCGGGAGAAGGCGGGGAGCTGTTTTTT. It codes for CASSVGLAGEGGELFF.

The CDR3 reads CASSLEQGSRYEQYF. DNA of the CDR3: TGTGCCAGCAGCTTAGAGCAGGGATCACGCTACGAGCAGTACTTC. The V gene is TRBV7-8, the J gene TRBJ2-7, with D tentatively TRBD1 (5 bases). Germline loops: CDR1 SGHVS, CDR2 FQNEAQ. V was clipped by 1 base and J by 3 bases, with 13 bases between them. This CDR3 is built from 15 residues.

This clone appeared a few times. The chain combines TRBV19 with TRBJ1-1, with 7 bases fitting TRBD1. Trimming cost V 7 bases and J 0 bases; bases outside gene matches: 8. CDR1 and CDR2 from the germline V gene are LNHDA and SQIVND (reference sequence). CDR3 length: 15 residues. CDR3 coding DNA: TGTGCCAGTACCGACAGGGCCATTCTGAACACTGAAGCTTTCTTT. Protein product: CASTDRAILNTEAFF. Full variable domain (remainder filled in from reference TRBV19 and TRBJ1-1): DGGITQSPKYLFRKEGQNVTLSCEQNLNHDAMYWYRQDPGQGLRLIYYSQIVNDFQKGDIAEGYSVSREKKESFPLTVTSAQKNPTAFYLCASTDRAILNTEAFFGQGTRLTVV.

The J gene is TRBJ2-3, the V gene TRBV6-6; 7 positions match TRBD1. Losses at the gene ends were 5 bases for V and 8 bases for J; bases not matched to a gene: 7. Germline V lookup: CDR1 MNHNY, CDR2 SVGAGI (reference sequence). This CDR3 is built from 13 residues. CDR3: CASSPPWDSTQYF. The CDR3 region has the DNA TGTGCCAGCAGTCCACCTTGGGACAGTACGCAGTATTTT.